The T cell receptor beta chain described here comes from a study of early T cells in non-severe SARS-CoV-2 infection. Study conclusions and caveats: Sequences matched to VDJdb favored anti-spike CD8 responses, while private and CD4 specificities were missed.

This CDR3 contains 15 residues. Germline V gene sequence: CDR1 DFQATT, CDR2 SNEGSKA (reference sequence). Germline trimming cut 7 bases from V and 9 bases from J; bases unmatched to any gene: 18. Tagging with unique molecular identifiers was applied to individual cDNA molecules. MiXCR, applied by TCRdb to the 5' RACE reads, yields one record per CDR3 protein. The sample includes 25,000 or so distinct CDR3 sequences, about 2.7% of them seen just once. Comment on this clonotype: Its antigen is undetermined.

This sequence joins TRBV20-1 and TRBJ2-1, with TRBD2 matching over 7 bases. This sequence originates from an adult who was a healthcare worker with PCR-confirmed SARS-CoV-2 infection or an uninfected control (not recorded which). The sequencing sample was made of whole blood. The CDR3 loop reads CSGVARLAVLGEQFF. DNA of the CDR3: TGCAGTGGAGTTGCGCGGCTAGCGGTCCTGGGTGAGCAGTTCTTC.